The following is a TCR beta chain sequence with its context. Generated by immunoSEQ multiplex PCR, the TCRdb table keeps only in-frame clones and is missing some. The sample includes about 120,000 clones, roughly nine tenths of them seen just once. The CDR3 length is 14 residues. The germline V gene has CDR1 KGHSH and CDR2 LQKENI. V was trimmed by 3 bases and J by 0 bases, leaving 8 bases between them. These data are taken from a study of OX40 agonist ivuxolimab in advanced cancers. The clonotype comes from an adult with an advanced solid tumor such as melanoma, head and neck, liver or kidney cancer. The chain has TRBV18 and TRBJ1-1; D gene uncertain. Sequencing used CD4+ or CD8+ T cells sorted from blood, obtained in a trial of the OX40 agonist ivuxolimab. CDR3 coding DNA: TGTGCCAGCTCACCCCAGGAGGTGAACACTGAAGCTTTCTTT. Amino acids: CASSPQEVNTEAFF. Variable domain in full (rest from reference TRBV18 and TRBJ1-1): NAGVMQNPRHLVRRRGQEARLRCSPMKGHSHVYWYRQLPEEGLKFMVYLQKENIIDESGMPKERFSAEFPKEGPSILRIQQVVRGDSAAYFCASSPQEVNTEAFFGQGTRLTVV.